One sample yielded the 30 T cell receptor beta chains listed below, sequenced in a study of blood T cell repertoires in COVID-19. Repertoires were generated with immunoSEQ multiplex PCR, while TCRdb's copy carries only in-frame clones and drops some. The sample has 380,000 or so clones; around 89% are singletons. The sequenced material came from PBMCs or T cells enriched from blood (not recorded which). These receptors were obtained from a woman younger than 45 with acute COVID-19.

The chain combines TRBV9 with TRBJ1-2; D is uncertain. Germline V gene sequence: CDR1 SGDLS, CDR2 YYNGEE. This CDR3 is built from 11 residues. Trimming took off 5 bases at V and 7 bases at J, with 9 bases between the two ends. The CDR3: CASRGAAGYTF. The CDR3 DNA reads TGTGCCAGCAGGGGAGCGGCTGGCTACACCTTC.

The V and J genes are TRBV9 and TRBJ2-3; TRBD2 matches at 7 bases. The length of the CDR3 is 15 residues. V lost 3 bases, J lost 0 bases, and 4 bases stayed unmatched. Germline V gene data show CDR1 as SGDLS and CDR2 as YYNGEE. CDR3 DNA sequence: TGTGCCAGCAGCGGCCTAGCGGAGAGCACAGATACGCAGTATTTT. Translation: CASSGLAESTDTQYF.

This chain uses TRBV6-5 with TRBJ1-1; no clear D gene. The CDR3 consists of 15 residues. The V end lost 1 base, the J end lost 5 bases, and 14 bases lay between the germline ends. Germline CDR1 and CDR2: MNHEY and SVGAGI. The CDR3 reads CASSYLREGKTEAFF. CDR3 coding DNA: TGTGCCAGCAGTTACTTGCGCGAGGGCAAAACTGAAGCTTTCTTT.

The chain carries TRBV9 and TRBJ1-6, with D perhaps matching TRBD1 (5 bases). Trimming took off 3 bases at V and 7 bases at J, with 11 bases between the two ends. CDR3 size: 14 residues. The germline V gene has CDR1 SGDLS and CDR2 YYNGEE. In DNA, the CDR3 is TGTGCCAGCAGCGCACACCCAGGGAATTCACCCCTCCACTTT. Residues: CASSAHPGNSPLHF.

V gene TRBV9 combines with J gene TRBJ1-2; D is perhaps TRBD1 (6 bases). Germline V gene data show CDR1 as SGDLS and CDR2 as YYNGEE. This CDR3 spans 14 amino acids. Trimming cost V 0 bases and J 4 bases, with 10 bases left between them. CDR3 region: CASSVGVGGYGYTF. CDR3 nucleotides: TGTGCCAGCAGCGTAGGTGTAGGGGGCTATGGCTACACCTTC.

V is TRBV5-1 and J is TRBJ2-7, with 11 positions matching TRBD2. There are 15 residues in the CDR3. CDR1 and CDR2 from the germline V gene are SGHRS and YFSETQ. The V and J ends lost 0 bases and 2 bases, in that order; junction bases with no gene match: 1. The DNA of the CDR3 is TGCGCCAGCAGCTTGGAACTAGCGGGAGCCTACGAGCAGTACTTC. Amino acids: CASSLELAGAYEQYF.

This clone has just a few counts. This rearrangement joins TRBV29-1 to TRBJ1-2; D perhaps matches TRBD1 (5 bases). The V gene's germline CDR1 is SQVTM and CDR2 ANQGSEA. Trimming stripped 6 bases from V and 4 bases from J, with 33 bases between. The CDR3 extends over 19 amino acids. CDR3 sequence reads: CSVGGEVPDPRDHLYGYTF. As DNA, the CDR3 is TGCAGCGTGGGGGGGGAGGTACCAGACCCAAGAGACCATCTCTATGGCTACACCTTC.

The rearrangement links TRBV2 to TRBJ1-5; 9 positions match TRBD1. V lost 6 bases to trimming and J lost 6 bases; unmatched junction nucleotides: 9. CDR3 size: 15 residues. Germline loops: CDR1 SNHLY, CDR2 FYNNEI. The CDR3 loop is CASSGDRAVGQPQHF. DNA of the CDR3: TGTGCCAGCAGCGGGGACAGGGCCGTCGGTCAGCCCCAGCATTTT. The full variable domain, in which reference TRBV2 and TRBJ1-5 provide the parts outside the CDR3, is EPEVTQTPSHQVTQMGQEVILRCVPISNHLYFYWYRQILGQKVEFLVSFYNNEISEKSEIFDDQFSVERPDGSNFTLKIRSTKLEDSAMYFCASSGDRAVGQPQHFGDGTRLSIL.

This sequence joins TRBV28 and TRBJ2-1, with a weak D call TRBD1 (6 bases). Germline lookup yields CDR1 MDHEN and CDR2 SYDVKM. This CDR3 spans 16 amino acids. V was cut by 6 bases and J by 0 bases, with 15 bases left in between. Written as DNA, the CDR3 is TGTGCCAGCAGCTCCAGGACAGCATCCTCCTACAATGAGCAGTTCTTC. Its protein is CASSSRTASSYNEQFF. The full variable domain, with the rest looked up from reference TRBV28 and TRBJ2-1, is DVKVTQSSRYLVKRTGEKVFLECVQDMDHENMFWYRQDPGLGLRLIYFSYDVKMKEKGDIPEGYSVSREKKERFSLILESASTNQTSMYLCASSSRTASSYNEQFFGPGTRLTVL.

The chain recombines TRBV5-1 with TRBJ2-1; unclear D gene. CDR1 is SGHRS, CDR2 YFSETQ, per germline. The germline V and J ends were trimmed by 0 bases and 1 base, with 8 bases remaining between them. The CDR3 has 15 residues. This CDR3 is CASSLGDASYNEQFF. The CDR3 DNA reads as TGCGCCAGCAGCTTGGGAGATGCATCCTACAATGAGCAGTTCTTC.

The gene calls are TRBV4-3 and TRBJ2-3; 12 bases are shared with TRBD2. The ends lost 2 bases at V and 1 base at J; junction bases unmatched: 19. The CDR3 is made up of 22 amino acids. The germline V gene has CDR1 LGHNA and CDR2 YSLEER. The CDR3 DNA reads TGCGCCAGCAGCCAAATAGCCCCGCCCCCTAGCGGGGGGGACTCACGCACAGATACGCAGTATTTT. Protein: CASSQIAPPPSGGDSRTDTQYF.

The chain combines TRBV5-1 with TRBJ2-1; 16 bases map to TRBD2. Trimming removed 4 bases from V and 8 bases from J; junction bases left unmatched: 6. The CDR3 extends over 16 amino acids. Germline values: CDR1 SGHRS, CDR2 YFSETQ. The CDR3 nucleotides read TGCGCCAGCAGCGTACTGGGACTAGCGGGGGGGCATGAGCAGTTCTTC. Translation: CASSVLGLAGGHEQFF. The variable domain in full, with the rest retrieved from reference TRBV5-1 and TRBJ2-1, is KAGVTQTPRYLIKTRGQQVTLSCSPISGHRSVSWYQQTPGQGLQFLFEYFSETQRNKGNFPGRFSGRQFSNSRSEMNVSTLELGDSALYLCASSVLGLAGGHEQFFGPGTRLTVL.

For the CDR3, the DNA is TGTGCCAGCAGCTTACCAGGGTGGTCTTCACCCCTCCACTTT. This encodes CASSLPGWSSPLHF. The V call is TRBV7-2, the J call TRBJ1-6, with D possibly being TRBD1 (5 bases). Trimming removed 2 bases at V and 9 bases at J, with 11 bases between. The CDR3 is made up of 14 amino acids. The germline V gene encodes CDR1 SGHTA and CDR2 FQGNSA. The variable domain in full, completed from reference TRBV7-2 and TRBJ1-6, reads GAGVSQSPSNKVTEKGKDVELRCDPISGHTALYWYRQSLGQGLEFLIYFQGNSAPDKSGLPSDRFSAERTGGSVSTLTIQRTQQEDSAVYLCASSLPGWSSPLHFGNGTRLTVT.

The chain joins TRBV11-2 to TRBJ1-3; tentatively, D is TRBD1 (5 bases). Deletions cut 4 bases from V and 0 bases from J, with 10 bases between. Per germline, CDR1 SGHAT and CDR2 FQNNGV. The CDR3 is made up of 15 amino acids. CDR3 protein: CASSSRDYSGNTIYF. CDR3 DNA: TGTGCCAGCAGCTCCAGGGATTACTCTGGAAACACCATATATTTT.

This clone was counted a single time. The rearrangement joins TRBV4-1 to TRBJ2-7; D gene uncertain. The V end lost 0 bases, the J end lost 3 bases, and 12 bases lay between the germline ends. This CDR3 comprises 15 residues. CDR1 is MGHRA, CDR2 YSYEKL, per germline. The CDR3 DNA is TGCGCCAGCAGCCAAGATCGAGGTTACGGCTACGAGCAGTACTTC. Amino acids: CASSQDRGYGYEQYF.

The genes are TRBV7-6 and TRBJ1-2; TRBD1 is a possible D gene (6 bases). Trimming removed 1 base from V and 6 bases from J, with 18 bases in between. Per the germline V gene, CDR1 is SGHVS and CDR2 is FNYEAQ. CDR3 length: 16 amino acids. CDR3 bases: TGTGCCAGCAGCTTAGAGACAGGTTTCAGCAACGATGGCTACACCTTC. Translation: CASSLETGFSNDGYTF.

The rearrangement links TRBV9 to TRBJ2-7, with a tentative D call TRBD1 (6 bases). Germline CDR1 SGDLS, CDR2 YYNGEE. Trimming took 0 bases from V and 2 from J, leaving 9 bases between them. The CDR3 length is 14 residues. CDR3 sequence: CASSVAAGAYEQYF. The CDR3 DNA follows: TGTGCCAGCAGCGTAGCCGCAGGGGCCTACGAGCAGTACTTC.

This chain links TRBV4-1 with TRBJ1-1; 9 bases line up with TRBD1. V lost 2 bases to trimming and J lost 5 bases; unmatched junction nucleotides: 12. CDR1 is MGHRA and CDR2 is YSYEKL in the germline V gene. The CDR3 length is 17 residues. CDR3 bases: TGCGCCAGCAGCCAAAAGAAGGGACAGGGACGAAGTACTGAAGCTTTCTTT. Amino acid sequence: CASSQKKGQGRSTEAFF.

The chain links TRBV4-3 to TRBJ1-2; D is possibly TRBD1 (6 bases). The germline gives CDR1 LGHNA, CDR2 YSLEER. Trimming shortened V by 1 base and J by 1 base, and 13 bases separated the two germline ends. CDR3 length: 16 amino acids. The CDR3 protein is CASSQGTAQLNYGYTF. The CDR3 DNA reads as TGCGCCAGCAGCCAAGGGACAGCCCAACTTAACTATGGCTACACCTTC.

The rearrangement joins TRBV5-6 to TRBJ1-2; D gene unclear. Per the germline V gene, CDR1 is SGHDT and CDR2 is YYEEEE. V lost 1 base and J lost 2, with 6 bases in between. The CDR3 loop spans 13 amino acids. The CDR3 nucleotides are TGTGCCAGCAGCTTGATGGGCAACTATGGCTACACCTTC. It is translated as CASSLMGNYGYTF.

The chain employs TRBV13 and TRBJ2-1, with 7 bases fitting TRBD2. This CDR3 contains 16 residues. The trim removed 5 bases at V and 3 bases at J, leaving 10 bases unmatched. The germline V gene has CDR1 PRHDT and CDR2 FYEKMQ (reference sequence). The CDR3 DNA reads as TGTGCCAGCAGCCTGAGGTTGGGGGGGAACTACAATGAGCAGTTCTTC. Residues: CASSLRLGGNYNEQFF.

The chain joins TRBV5-1 to TRBJ1-4; TRBD1 matches 9 bases. There are 14 residues in the CDR3. Germline lookup yields CDR1 SGHRS and CDR2 YFSETQ. V lost 4 bases and J lost 7; bases outside the gene matches: 5. The CDR3 region is CASSTGQGFEKLFF. The CDR3 DNA is TGCGCCAGCAGCACGGGACAGGGATTTGAAAAACTGTTTTTT.

The gene calls are TRBV19 and TRBJ2-3, with 7 bases that match TRBD1. Germline V gives CDR1 LNHDA, CDR2 SQIVND (reference sequence). The V gene end was trimmed by 8 bases and the J gene end by 3 bases; junction bases not matched to a gene: 8. This CDR3 spans 14 amino acids. The CDR3: CASARAGGTDTQYF. CDR3 nucleotides: TGTGCCAGTGCGAGGGCAGGGGGAACAGATACGCAGTATTTT.

The gene calls are TRBV4-1 and TRBJ1-2; unclear D gene. V lost 2 bases to trimming and J lost 0 bases, with 4 bases between them. This CDR3 region has 13 residues. Germline CDR1 is MGHRA and CDR2 is YSYEKL. CDR3 sequence: CASSQTANYGYTF. The CDR3 coding sequence is TGCGCCAGCAGCCAAACAGCTAACTATGGCTACACCTTC.

V gene TRBV7-2 combines with J gene TRBJ2-2; D is perhaps TRBD2 (7 bases). The germline V gene has CDR1 SGHTA and CDR2 FQGNSA. Trimming pared 1 base from V and 4 bases from J, leaving 13 bases between. The CDR3 loop spans 16 amino acids. The CDR3 loop is CASSLVAGAPTGELFF. DNA of the CDR3: TGTGCCAGCAGCTTAGTTGCGGGGGCCCCCACCGGGGAGCTGTTTTTT.

V usage is TRBV4-1 and J usage is TRBJ1-2; 7 nucleotides match TRBD1. V shed 4 bases and J 2 bases; nucleotides not matched to a gene: 7. This CDR3 has 15 residues. Germline V lookup: CDR1 MGHRA, CDR2 YSYEKL. The CDR3 loop reads CASSPLGQTNYGYTF. The CDR3 DNA reads as TGCGCCAGCAGCCCCCTGGGACAGACGAACTATGGCTACACCTTC.

This rearrangement joins TRBV9 to TRBJ2-3, with 8 bases lining up with TRBD2. CDR1 and CDR2 from the germline V gene are SGDLS and YYNGEE. The CDR3 length is 15 residues. Losses at the gene ends were 10 bases for V and 2 bases for J; bases not matched to a gene: 12. This chain's CDR3 is CAGCHWRGDTDTQYF. The DNA for the CDR3 is TGTGCCGGGTGCCACTGGCGGGGGGACACAGATACGCAGTATTTT.

The table lists this clone with a count of one. V and J are TRBV5-6 and TRBJ2-7, with D maybe TRBD1 (5 bases). This CDR3 contains 13 residues. Germline CDR1 and CDR2: SGHDT and YYEEEE. Between the trimmed V and J ends, which lost 3 bases and 5 bases, there was a span of 12 bases. The CDR3 sequence: CASSYSTVDEQYF. Written as DNA, the CDR3 is TGTGCCAGCAGCTACTCGACAGTTGACGAGCAGTACTTC.

Here the CDR3 reads CASSEHGRVPGELFF. The CDR3 DNA reads TGTGCCAGCAGTGAACACGGCAGGGTGCCCGGGGAGCTGTTTTTT. The chain links TRBV6-1 to TRBJ2-2; possible D gene TRBD1, 5 bases. Per germline, CDR1 MNHNS and CDR2 SASEGT. Deletions cut 2 bases from V and 6 bases from J, with 13 bases between. CDR3 length equals 15 residues.

The gene calls are TRBV19 and TRBJ1-5; TRBD1 matches 9 bases. Trimming cost V 6 bases and J 7 bases; bases outside gene matches: 7. The CDR3 is made up of 14 amino acids. Germline V gene lookup returns CDR1 LNHDA and CDR2 SQIVND (reference sequence). CDR3 bases: TGTGCCAGTAGCGAGGGACAGGGTAGGCAGCCCCAGCATTTT. The encoded protein is CASSEGQGRQPQHF.